This entry lists 7 T cell receptor beta chains sequenced from one sample in a study of shared clonotypes between healthy human individuals. Measured with immunoSEQ multiplex PCR; TCRdb has only the in-frame clones, and not every one. This table has over a million clones, roughly 80% appearing once. The specimen was memory CD4+ T cells sorted from blood. The subset denotes: CD45RA-negative fraction. These receptors were collected from a man aged 18 to 29 in good health.

The rearrangement uses TRBV4-3 and TRBJ2-1; TRBD2 might be the D (6 bases). The CDR3 length is 15 residues. Looked up from germline, CDR1 is LGHNA and CDR2 is YSLEER. V dropped 0 bases and J dropped 3 bases, with 9 bases sitting between them. The CDR3 sequence is CASSQERDFYNEQFF. CDR3 sequence (DNA): TGCGCCAGCAGCCAAGAAAGGGACTTCTACAATGAGCAGTTCTTC.

V and J are TRBV28 and TRBJ1-4, with D uncertain. Trimming pared 6 bases from V and 8 bases from J, leaving 13 bases between. The CDR3 covers 13 residues. The germline CDR1 and CDR2 sequences are MDHEN and SYDVKM. The DNA for the CDR3 is TGTGCCAGCAGAGCCGGGCCAGAAGAAAAACTGTTTTTT. It translates to CASRAGPEEKLFF.

This clone was seen just once. J is TRBJ2-1 and V is TRBV5-4; 9 nucleotides align to TRBD2. Germline CDR1 reads SGHNT; CDR2 reads YYREEE (reference sequence). Unmatched junction bases numbered 9, after V lost 0 bases and J lost 5 bases. CDR3 length: 17 residues. The CDR3 loop reads CASSLGGGLAGNNEQFF. CDR3 nucleotide sequence: TGTGCCAGCAGCTTGGGCGGGGGGCTAGCGGGAAACAATGAGCAGTTCTTC.

This clone occurred once. The J gene is TRBJ2-3, the V gene TRBV7-9; D gene uncertain. Germline V CDR1 and CDR2: SEHNR, FQNEAQ (reference sequence). V lost 5 bases and J 5 bases, leaving 14 bases between the germline ends. The CDR3 contains 14 residues. The CDR3 sequence is CASSQDFGLDTQYF. As DNA, the CDR3 is TGTGCCAGCAGCCAAGATTTTGGGTTAGATACGCAGTATTTT.

A remark on this clone: Other nucleotide sequences in the sample specify the same CDR3. V and J are TRBV7-2 and TRBJ1-2; 9 bases line up with TRBD1. Germline V gives CDR1 SGHTA, CDR2 FQGNSA. CDR3 length: 14 amino acids. The V gene end was trimmed by 0 bases and the J gene end by 5 bases; junction bases not matched to a gene: 1. In DNA form, the CDR3 reads TGTGCCAGCAGCTTAGCGGGACAGGGATATGGCTACACCTTC. This translates into CASSLAGQGYGYTF.

This clone was counted a single time. The chain uses TRBV5-6 and TRBJ2-3; D ambiguous. The CDR3 length is 16 residues. CDR1 is SGHDT and CDR2 is YYEEEE in the germline V gene. The V gene lost 4 bases and the J gene lost 0 bases, with 15 bases spanning the gap. CDR3 nucleotides: TGTGCCAGCAGCGAGCTAGGACCCGCTAGCACAGATACGCAGTATTTT. Protein sequence: CASSELGPASTDTQYF. Combining the CDR3 with reference TRBV5-6 and TRBJ2-3 gives the whole variable domain DAGVTQSPTHLIKTRGQQVTLRCSPKSGHDTVSWYQQALGQGPQFIFQYYEEEERQRGNFPDRFSGHQFPNYSSELNVNALLLGDSALYLCASSELGPASTDTQYFGPGTRLTVL.

The chain is built from TRBV18 and TRBJ1-1, with 11 bases identical to TRBD1. Germline assignment: CDR1 KGHSH and CDR2 LQKENI. After removal of 2 bases from V and 5 bases from J, the junction contained 1 base not matched to a gene. This CDR3 has 14 residues. CDR3 residues: CASSPGQGATEAFF. CDR3 sequence (DNA): TGTGCCAGCTCACCAGGACAGGGGGCTACTGAAGCTTTCTTT.